The T cell receptor (beta chain) under discussion was sequenced for a study of cytomegalovirus exposure and HLA in healthy donors. This clone was counted only a few times. PCR used 60 Vbeta primers and 13 Jbeta primers. Sequencing was performed with immunoSEQ multiplex PCR; in TCRdb, only in-frame clones are kept and a portion is missing. The sample has 150,000 to 200,000 clones, around 83% seen once; the top ten hold about 1.8%. The clonotype was recovered from a middle-aged man in good health and CMV-seropositive. Sequenced material: PBMCs.

For the CDR3, the DNA is TGTGCCAGCAGCTTTAGAGTAGACTCCTACGAGCAGTACTTC. This codes for CASSFRVDSYEQYF. The gene calls are TRBV5-4 and TRBJ2-7; D uncertain. The CDR3 extends over 14 amino acids. Trimming stripped 2 bases from V and 0 bases from J, with 9 bases between. CDR1 and CDR2 from the germline V gene are SGHNT and YYREEE (reference sequence).